This TCR beta chain derives from a study of blood T cell repertoires in COVID-19. Overall study: T cells, B-cell-depleted T cells, or PBMCs supplied cDNA or gDNA.

Profiling relied on immunoSEQ multiplex PCR, and the TCRdb table lists in-frame clones only, not all of them. The sample has approximately 110,000 clones, approximately 62% seen once. The CDR3 extends over 13 amino acids. Germline lookup yields CDR1 SNHLY and CDR2 FYNNEI. V was cut by 7 bases and J by 0 bases, with 7 bases left in between. Sequences were obtained from peripheral blood. The chain recombines TRBV2 with TRBJ2-1; no definite D call. The receptor was derived from a man at least 80 years old with acute or convalescent COVID-19. The CDR3 reads CASKWSSYNEQFF. CDR3 DNA: TGTGCCAGCAAGTGGAGCTCCTACAATGAGCAGTTCTTC.